This entry is about one TCR beta chain. This clonotype was counted ten times or more. Its antigen has not been determined. Per-base quality was not reported, and no clone a single base away is much larger than it. V was cut back by 7 bases and J by 6 bases, leaving a gap of 20 bases between them. The CDR3 holds 15 amino acids from the cysteine to the phenylalanine. Of the read, only the CDR3 DNA is kept; its 45 bases are in frame from base 1. These data come from a study of T cells after yellow fever vaccination (dated by TCRdb to between 2018 and 2021). Regarding the research as a whole: The SMART-Seq v4 Ultra Low Input RNA kit was used to prepare libraries from fractions with low cell numbers. Bulk TCR alpha and beta repertoires were sequenced longitudinally to track T-cell clones before and after primary and booster YFV17D yellow fever vaccination. Blood was drawn at multiple timepoints before and after primary and secondary immunization, with bulk PBMC replicates and cell subsets isolated. Two healthy male donors, one aged 18 to 30 and one aged 30 to 40 years, were included in the cohort.

Here is what the overall study found, with its caveats: Because only two donors were included in the study, the extent to which the findings can be generalized is limited. The secondary T-cell response was weaker than the primary response but faster, peaking on day 5 instead of day 15. A small share of clonotypes was detected in both CD4 and CD8 compartments, with the overlap likely arising from convergent recombination. Computational filtering was required because FACS-sorted repertoires could contain abundant contaminating clonotypes from the bulk population. After the booster, most of the clones that had expanded following primary vaccination were detected again (roughly 97% of CD4 and more than 85% of CD8), which suggests that memory was broadly maintained.

The treatment or condition label for this specimen denotes: live attenuated yellow fever vaccine strain. A standard Ficoll-Paque protocol was used to isolate PBMCs from peripheral blood. CD4 and CD8 T-cell fractions were isolated with Dynabeads CD4 and CD8 positive selection kits. RNA was extracted with TriZol from bulk PBMCs, CD4 and CD8 fractions, and dextramer-positive and dextramer-negative fractions. TCR cDNA was synthesized by 5'RACE template switching, through which a universal primer site and unique molecular identifiers were introduced. cDNA synthesis was primed from both the TCR alpha and TCR beta constant segments. Libraries were amplified in two PCR steps, with sample barcodes and sequencing adapters added in the second step. Sequencing of libraries was done on Illumina HiSeq 2500 (2x100 bp) or NovaSeq (2x150 bp). For the original study's pipeline: MIGEC was used to demultiplex reads and collapse the reads into UMI consensus sequences, and MiXCR was used for V(D)J alignment. Clonotypes responding to the vaccine were identified with edgeR on replicate PBMC samples, with the criteria of FDR below 0.01 and a log2 fold change above 5 up to day 15. Each bulk clonotype received a CD4 or CD8 identity based on whether the sequenced CD4 or CD8 repertoire contained that clonotype at higher abundance. TCRdb reprocessing: public reads trimmed at Q25 with fastp, clones called with MiXCR, in-frame beta chains kept. Rows are unified per CDR3 protein, each entry keeping the most common DNA and genes. TCRdb, not the authors, supplied the V and J calls. For this sample there are under 300,000 distinct CDR3 sequences; over 6.5% appear just once. Of the sample, about 0.95% is held by the ten largest clones.

The sequence links TRBV12-3 or TRBV12-4 to TRBJ2-3, with the D segment identity uncertain. The TCR comes from a man aged 30-40 years who received the YFV17D yellow fever vaccine. Specimen: CD4+ T cells sorted from PBMCs, collected on the day of the yellow fever booster vaccination. The nucleotide sequence reads TGTGCCAGCAACCTTAATCCTGGAGCCCCCGATACGCAGTATTTT. This sequence encodes CASNLNPGAPDTQYF.